This T cell receptor (beta chain) emerged from a study of T-cell memory formation after mild COVID-19. The study's findings and limits: CD4/CD8 balance characterized clones contracting day 15 to 85, and CD4+ skew characterized later expanders. CD8+ contracting clones occupied EMRA, while CD4+ ones occupied mainly CM and EM.

5'RACE primed at constant segments yielded TCR alpha and TCR beta cDNA libraries bearing sample barcodes and UMIs. TCRdb called the 5' RACE reads again in MiXCR, with one record for every CDR3 protein. There are roughly 170,000 distinct CDR3 sequences in the sample; about 18% occur only once, and roughly 3.9% lies in the top ten. This clonotype was seen repeatedly, ten times or more. Its antigen is currently unknown. The CDR3 is made up of 16 amino acids. In germline, CDR1 is SGHRS, CDR2 YFSETQ. With 5 bases removed from V and 2 bases from J, the gap between germline ends came to 18 bases. The V and J genes are TRBV5-1 and TRBJ2-3; D might be TRBD2 (6 bases). The sequenced material came from PBMCs or a T cell subset sorted from them (not recorded which). This clonotype originated in a man between 18 and 35 years old who had mild COVID-19 (a few samples of this study predate the infection). Cell type and time point are not known. The CDR3 sequence is CASRLLADQFTDTQYF. Here the CDR3 DNA reads TGCGCCAGCAGGTTGTTAGCGGACCAATTCACAGATACGCAGTATTTT.